This T cell receptor (beta chain) appears in the sequencing data of a study of vaccination and CD4 T cells after COVID-19. About this clonotype itself: The antigen remains undetermined.

Indicated treatment: 10-day PBMC culture with coronavirus spike peptide pools or control peptides (ViraFEST assay). Findings and caveats of the study: Convalescent patients had 304 of 307 vaccine-specific clones showing spike mono-reactivity. SARS-CoV-2-reactive clonotype medians increased from roughly 21 to 40, not significantly.

Trimming pared 4 bases from V and 7 bases from J, leaving 9 bases between. Germline CDR1 SGHTA, CDR2 FQGNSA. The CDR3 covers 12 residues. The Oncomine TCR Beta short-read assay was applied to DNA of cultured CD4+ T cells. Each CDR3 protein gets one entry after TCRdb re-called the PCR reads with MiXCR. The sample has approximately 14,000 distinct CDR3 sequences, roughly 53% seen once. This chain links TRBV7-2 with TRBJ2-3; D gene uncertain. The sequencing here drew on CD4+ T cells from blood, cultured in vitro, taken before SARS-CoV-2 vaccination. The TCR comes from a human donor who had recovered from COVID-19. In DNA, the CDR3 is TGTGCCAGCAGCTACCCTGCTAATACGCAGTATTTT. It yields the protein CASSYPANTQYF.